This is a list of T cell receptor beta chains from one sample in a study of T cells in Graves' hyperthyroidism and ophthalmopathy. One entry per CDR3 protein results from TCRdb running MiXCR on the multiplex PCR reads. The data show approximately 510,000 distinct CDR3 sequences, with about a fifth seen just once and more than 25% held by the top ten. Sample: blood. All receptors come from a man between 18 and 35 years old with Graves' hyperthyroidism. Each CDR3 is given with its conserved first and last residue. The order of the fields is J gene, clone size, D gene, V gene, CDR3 DNA, CDR3 protein. The D gene is left open where the match is weak. Clone size is stated in some rows and not others, as once, few, many or a class when expanded.

TRBJ1-2,many,-,TRBV27,TGTGCCAGCAGTTTATCGGGGCCAGGGCTCGGCTACACCTTC,CASSLSGPGLGYTF
TRBJ1-2,few,-,TRBV5-5,TGTGCCAGCAGCTTGGGAGGCCTTTGGGGTGGCTACACCTTC,CASSLGGLWGGYTF
TRBJ1-2,many,TRBD1,TRBV28,TGTGCCAGCACAAAGGGTACAGGGGCCTATGGCTACACCTTC,CASTKGTGAYGYTF
TRBJ1-1,many,-,TRBV12-3/TRBV12-4,TGTGCCAGCAGTCGCGGGGGACAGAACACTGAAGCTTTCTTT,CASSRGGQNTEAFF
TRBJ1-1,many,-,TRBV7-6,TGTGCCAGCAGGCTGGGACCTGACACTGAAGCTTTCTTT,CASRLGPDTEAFF
TRBJ1-5,many,TRBD1,TRBV12-3/TRBV12-4,TGTGCCAGCAGGGGAGGGACAGGTAGGAATCAGCCCCAGCATTTT,CASRGGTGRNQPQHF
TRBJ2-7,many,-,TRBV29-1,TGCAGCGTTCGACAGGGAGGCGAGCAGTACTTC,CSVRQGGEQYF
TRBJ2-2,many,TRBD1,TRBV10-3,TGTGCCATCGGGGACAGGGAAGGCACCGGGGAGCTGTTTTTT,CAIGDREGTGELFF
TRBJ2-5,-,TRBD1,TRBV5-6,TGTGCCAGCAGCATGGGACAGGGGGCGGAGACCCAGTACTTC,CASSMGQGAETQYF
TRBJ2-5,many,-,TRBV2,TGTGCCAGCAGTGTGTCTGGGGACGGAGAAACGTACCAAGAGACCCAGTACTTC,CASSVSGDGETYQETQYF
TRBJ2-4,many,-,TRBV28,TGTGCCAGTGGGCGGGCCCTAGCCAAAAACATTCAGTACTTC,CASGRALAKNIQYF
TRBJ2-5,many,TRBD1,TRBV7-9,TGTGCCAGCAGCTCCTCGACAGGGGAAGAGACCCAGTACTTC,CASSSSTGEETQYF
TRBJ2-7,-,-,TRBV4-1,TGCGCCAGCAGCCAAGAAGGAGTAGGGCTCCGGGAGCAGTACTTC,CASSQEGVGLREQYF
TRBJ1-2,few,-,TRBV10-2,TGCGCCAGCAGTGATGGAGGGCAGCCAGGGATAGAGGGCTACACCTTC,CASSDGGQPGIEGYTF
TRBJ1-1,many,-,TRBV28,TGTGCCAGCAGTTTATTTTTAGGTCGTGTCGGAGTGACGAACACTGAAGCTTTCTTT,CASSLFLGRVGVTNTEAFF
TRBJ1-5,-,TRBD1,TRBV12-3/TRBV12-4,TGTGCCAGCAGCGGGACAGGGTCCCACCAGCCCCAGCATTTT,CASSGTGSHQPQHF
TRBJ1-5,few,-,TRBV28,TGTGCCAGCAGCTCCATCACCCAGCATTTT,CASSSITQHF
TRBJ2-1,-,-,TRBV7-3,TGTGCCAGCAGCTTAAGGGGGGGCCAATACAATGAGCAGTTCTTC,CASSLRGGQYNEQFF
TRBJ1-1,many,-,TRBV28,TGTGCCAGCAGCTATCTAATGAGTCGAACTGAAGCTTTCTTT,CASSYLMSRTEAFF
TRBJ1-5,many,TRBD1,TRBV19,TGTGCCAGTAGTGCTTGGGTAGGGGGCGGCAATCAGCCCCAGCATTTT,CASSAWVGGGNQPQHF
TRBJ1-5,many,TRBD1,TRBV5-1,TGCGCCAGCAGCACAGGACAGGACAATCAGCCCCAGCATTTT,CASSTGQDNQPQHF
TRBJ2-2,many,TRBD2,TRBV19,TGTGCCAGTAGTATTGAGACAAACGGGAGGTCCGGGGAGCTGTTTTTT,CASSIETNGRSGELFF
TRBJ1-2,many,TRBD1,TRBV12-3/TRBV12-4,TGTGCCAGCAGCTACTCGGGACAGGTGTCTGGCTACACCTTC,CASSYSGQVSGYTF
TRBJ2-7,-,-,TRBV7-9,TGTGCCAGCAGCGTCGGACAGTTACCCTACGAGCAGTACTTC,CASSVGQLPYEQYF
TRBJ1-5,few,TRBD1,TRBV19,TGTGCCAGTAGTATTTGGACAGGTGATAGCAATCAGCCCCAGCATTTT,CASSIWTGDSNQPQHF